The next 23 T cell receptor beta chains were all read from a single sample in a study of response to subunit inactivated influenza vaccine. Using its own MiXCR run on the RT-PCR reads, TCRdb lists one record per CDR3 protein. The data show about 300,000 distinct CDR3 sequences, with just over 20% seen just once and roughly a tenth held by the top ten. The source was PBMCs from blood, collected around 22 months after vaccination. These TCRs come from a man aged 45 to 75 who received an inactivated influenza vaccine.

The chain links TRBV3-1 to TRBJ2-7; TRBD1 aligns across 7 bases. The germline CDR1 and CDR2 sequences are LGHDT and YNNKEL (reference sequence). The CDR3 is made up of 13 amino acids. The ends lost 4 bases at V and 5 bases at J; junction bases unmatched: 5. In nucleotides, the CDR3 is TGTGCCAGCAGCCGCACGGACAGGAACGAGCAGTACTTC. This translates into CASSRTDRNEQYF.

This clonotype was seen a handful of times. This chain joins TRBV20-1 and TRBJ2-1; D might be TRBD1 (5 bases). The CDR3 extends over 16 amino acids. Per germline, CDR1 DFQATT and CDR2 SNEGSKA (reference sequence). Deletions cut 4 bases from V and 4 bases from J, with 20 bases between. This CDR3 is CSANPLTATSYNEQFF. In nucleotides, the CDR3 is TGCAGTGCTAACCCTTTGACAGCCACTTCGTACAATGAGCAGTTCTTC.

In this sample, this clonotype turned up a few times. The genes are TRBV28 and TRBJ1-5; D not certain. The germline CDR1 and CDR2 sequences are MDHEN and SYDVKM. The CDR3 consists of 15 residues. Deletions cut 1 base from V and 4 bases from J, with 11 bases between. The CDR3 DNA reads TGTGCCAGCAGTTTATTAACGGGGAGGAATCAGCCCCAGCATTTT. Amino acid sequence: CASSLLTGRNQPQHF.

This clonotype was observed at least ten times. The V and J genes are TRBV6-2 or TRBV6-3 and TRBJ1-5; 8 bases line up with TRBD1. In germline, CDR1 is MNHEY, CDR2 SVGEGT. This CDR3 region has 14 residues. Trimming took 10 bases from V and 0 from J; bases not matched to a gene: 5. Here the CDR3 reads CATRTGLSNQPQHF. DNA for the CDR3: TGTGCCACTCGGACAGGGCTTAGCAATCAGCCCCAGCATTTT.

The V call is TRBV20-1, the J call TRBJ1-5; D ambiguous. Trimming shortened V by 3 bases and J by 3 bases, and 9 bases separated the two germline ends. Per germline, CDR1 DFQATT and CDR2 SNEGSKA (reference sequence). This CDR3 has 13 residues. The CDR3 coding sequence is TGCAGTGCTAGTTTTAATACCAATCAGCCCCAGCATTTT. Encoded protein: CSASFNTNQPQHF.

This clonotype was found a few times. The chain is built from TRBV6-5 and TRBJ2-7; TRBD1 matches 10 bases. The CDR3 loop spans 15 amino acids. The V and J ends lost 2 bases and 5 bases, in that order; junction bases with no gene match: 6. Per germline, CDR1 MNHEY and CDR2 SVGAGI. The CDR3 spells CASSYPGQGRNEQYF. CDR3 DNA: TGTGCCAGCAGTTACCCGGGACAGGGGAGGAACGAGCAGTACTTC.

In its sample, this clonotype was seen a few times. The DNA of the CDR3 is TGTGCCAGCCAGGGAAGGGTGTATGGCTACACCTTC. Translation gives CASQGRVYGYTF. V gene TRBV12-3 or TRBV12-4 combines with J gene TRBJ1-2, with D possibly matching TRBD1 (5 bases). V dropped 8 bases and J dropped 5 bases, with 12 bases sitting between them. The CDR3 runs to 12 residues.

This sequence joins TRBV19 and TRBJ1-1; no definite D call. Trimming took 4 bases from V and 0 from J, leaving 21 bases between them. There are 18 residues in the CDR3. Per germline, CDR1 LNHDA and CDR2 SQIVND (reference sequence). CDR3 loop: CASSKILTRTRVNTEAFF. CDR3 sequence (DNA): TGTGCCAGTAGTAAAATACTCACTCGGACGCGGGTGAACACTGAAGCTTTCTTT.

This clonotype was seen a handful of times. This rearrangement joins TRBV7-6 to TRBJ2-7; D call uncertain. Per the germline V gene, CDR1 is SGHVS and CDR2 is FNYEAQ. The CDR3 consists of 15 residues. The V and J ends lost 1 base and 7 bases respectively, with 17 bases between them. CDR3 coding DNA: TGTGCCAGCAGCTTAGATCCTTCAAAGGGTGGAGAGCAGTACTTC. Amino acids: CASSLDPSKGGEQYF.

In its sample, this clonotype was seen a few times. The chain uses TRBV20-1 and TRBJ1-1, with a possible D match to TRBD1 (6 bases). The CDR3 covers 17 residues. Looked up from germline, CDR1 is DFQATT and CDR2 is SNEGSKA (reference sequence). V lost 1 base and J lost 3, with 21 bases in between. The DNA for the CDR3 is TGCAGTGCTAGAGCTGGGGCAGGGGACCCATTTTACACTGAAGCTTTCTTT. Amino acids: CSARAGAGDPFYTEAFF.

The rearrangement joins TRBV7-9 to TRBJ1-1; no reliable D call. V shed 5 bases and J shed 1 base, with 14 bases lying between them. The V gene's germline CDR1 is SEHNR and CDR2 FQNEAQ (reference sequence). The CDR3 runs to 15 residues. The CDR3 DNA follows: TGTGCCAGCAGCCCCAGCCCGGGCGGGAACACTGAAGCTTTCTTT. Protein product: CASSPSPGGNTEAFF.

This clonotype was counted a few times. This chain connects TRBV20-1 to TRBJ1-5, with D maybe TRBD1 (6 bases). The germline V gene has CDR1 DFQATT and CDR2 SNEGSKA (reference sequence). CDR3 length: 14 amino acids. V lost 0 bases, J lost 4 bases, and 10 bases lay in between. The CDR3, as DNA: TGCAGTGCTAGAGATGACACAGGGAATCAGCCCCAGCATTTT. This translates into CSARDDTGNQPQHF.

In its sample, this clonotype was seen a few times. The rearrangement joins TRBV10-3 to TRBJ1-5, with 8 positions matching TRBD1. V shed 3 bases and J 3 bases; nucleotides not matched to a gene: 4. The CDR3 consists of 15 residues. Germline V lookup: CDR1 ENHRY, CDR2 SYGVKD. CDR3 sequence: CAISERTGYNQPQHF. DNA of the CDR3: TGTGCCATCAGTGAAAGGACAGGGTACAATCAGCCCCAGCATTTT.

Comment on this clonotype: Sequence at one end of the junction differs from germline and may be a read error. CDR3 sequence (DNA): TGTGCCAGCGGCCAACAGGCCCGGAACACTGAAGCTTTCTTT. It is translated as CASGQQARNTEAFF. The chain employs TRBV3-1 and TRBJ1-1, with TRBD1 as a possible D gene (5 bases). CDR1 is LGHDT and CDR2 is YNNKEL in the germline V gene (reference sequence). This CDR3 spans 14 amino acids. Full variable domain (missing parts from reference TRBV3-1 and TRBJ1-1): DTAVSQTPKYLVTQMGNDKSIKCEQNLGHDTMYWYKQDSKKFLKIMFSYNNKELIINETVPNRFSPKSPDKAHLNLHINSLELGDSAVYFCASGQQARNTEAFFGQGTRLTVV.

The chain uses TRBV7-2 and TRBJ2-7; TRBD2 matches at 8 bases. The V and J ends lost 4 bases and 7 bases, in that order; junction bases with no gene match: 9. There are 14 residues in the CDR3. Germline-derived CDR1 and CDR2 are SGHTA and FQGNSA. CDR3 DNA: TGTGCCAGCAGCTCGGCGGGAGGATTGAAAGAGCAGTACTTC. This encodes CASSSAGGLKEQYF.

In this sample, this clonotype turned up a few times. The chain joins TRBV4-3 to TRBJ1-2; 9 bases match TRBD1. CDR1 LGHNA and CDR2 YSLEER come from the germline V gene. The ends lost 1 base at V and 6 bases at J; junction bases unmatched: 6. This CDR3 has 15 amino acids. In DNA, the CDR3 is TGCGCCAGCAGCCAAGTGGGACAGGGTTTGGATGGCTACACCTTC. Protein: CASSQVGQGLDGYTF.

V gene TRBV4-3 combines with J gene TRBJ1-1; perhaps TRBD1 as D (6 bases). CDR1 and CDR2 (germline): LGHNA, YSLEER. The CDR3 has 15 residues. The V end lost 1 base, the J end lost 5 bases, and 14 bases lay between the germline ends. For the CDR3, the DNA is TGCGCCAGCAGCCAAGGGACAGTCGGGAAAACTGAAGCTTTCTTT. Protein sequence: CASSQGTVGKTEAFF.

This clonotype was counted only a few times. The chain combines TRBV4-2 with TRBJ1-4, with D perhaps matching TRBD1 (6 bases). V lost 2 bases and J lost 7, with 17 bases in between. This CDR3 has 16 amino acids. Germline values: CDR1 LGHNA, CDR2 YNFKEQ. Written as DNA, the CDR3 is TGTGCCAGCAGCCAACCTTCCTCTACAGGGATTGAAAAACTGTTTTTT. This gives the protein CASSQPSSTGIEKLFF.

This clonotype has just one count. This rearrangement joins TRBV3-1 to TRBJ2-5; no clear D. V was cut by 0 bases and J by 1 base, with 6 bases left in between. The CDR3 spans 14 residues. Germline CDR1 is LGHDT and CDR2 is YNNKEL (reference sequence). DNA of the CDR3: TGTGCCAGCAGCCAAGATCAGACCCAAGAGACCCAGTACTTC. Its translation: CASSQDQTQETQYF.

This clonotype occurred a few times. The V and J genes are TRBV29-1 and TRBJ1-1; a possible D gene is TRBD1 (5 bases). Germline CDR1 reads SQVTM; CDR2 reads ANQGSEA. V dropped 0 bases and J dropped 0 bases, with 11 bases sitting between them. This CDR3 has 15 amino acids. CDR3 amino acids: CSVEDLGGLNTEAFF. In nucleotides, the CDR3 is TGCAGCGTTGAAGATTTGGGGGGTTTGAACACTGAAGCTTTCTTT. Complete variable domain (other parts from reference TRBV29-1 and TRBJ1-1): SAVISQKPSRDICQRGTSLTIQCQVDSQVTMMFWYRQQPGQSLTLIATANQGSEATYESGFVIDKFPISRPNLTFSTLTVSNMSPEDSSIYLCSVEDLGGLNTEAFFGQGTRLTVV.

This sequence joins TRBV4-3 and TRBJ2-5, with TRBD2 matching over 12 bases. This CDR3 spans 16 amino acids. Trimming took 4 bases from V and 4 from J; bases not matched to a gene: 7. The germline V gene has CDR1 LGHNA and CDR2 YSLEER. CDR3 coding DNA: TGCGCCAGCAGCCGTGGGACTAGCGGGCTCTTAGAGACCCAGTACTTC. Encoded protein: CASSRGTSGLLETQYF.

This chain connects TRBV6-2 or TRBV6-3 to TRBJ1-5, with D uncertain. The CDR3 is 16 residues long. Germline V gene lookup returns CDR1 MNHEY and CDR2 SVGEGT. V dropped 6 bases and J dropped 0 bases, with 15 bases sitting between them. In DNA form, the CDR3 reads TGTGCCAGCAGAACCTTAACGAGGTCTAGCAATCAGCCCCAGCATTTT. Protein sequence: CASRTLTRSSNQPQHF.

The chain links TRBV2 to TRBJ2-3; D may match TRBD1 or TRBD2 (7 bases each). The CDR3 totals 15 residues. With 8 bases removed from V and 2 bases from J, the gap between germline ends came to 17 bases. In germline, CDR1 is SNHLY, CDR2 FYNNEI. CDR3: CASGEQGTITDTQYF. The CDR3 nucleotides read TGTGCCAGCGGGGAACAGGGGACTATCACAGATACGCAGTATTTT.